This is a list of T cell receptor beta chains from one sample in a study of T-cell memory formation after mild COVID-19. From the 5' RACE reads, TCRdb called clonotypes with MiXCR, one entry per CDR3 protein. The data show hundreds of thousands of distinct CDR3 sequences, around 27% seen once. Sequencing input: PBMCs or a T cell subset sorted from them (not recorded which). These receptor sequences come from an adult woman who had mild COVID-19 (a few samples of this study predate the infection). Cell type and time point are not known. Each CDR3 is given with its conserved first and last residue. A D gene is named only where the DNA matches it firmly. Only some rows state a clone size, as once, few, many or a class for expanded clones.

CDR3 length	D gene	V gene	J gene	clone size	CDR3 protein	CDR3 DNA
13	NA	TRBV14	TRBJ2-1	NA	CASSQGPLAEQFF	TGTGCCAGCAGCCAAGGGCCGCTGGCCGAGCAGTTCTTC
15	NA	TRBV7-9	TRBJ1-1	few	CASSLDGQGWTEAFF	TGTGCCAGCAGCTTAGACGGGCAGGGATGGACTGAAGCTTTCTTT
15	TRBD2	TRBV3-1	TRBJ2-2	NA	CASSQELARTGELFF	TGTGCCAGCAGCCAAGAACTAGCGAGGACCGGGGAGCTGTTTTTT
15	TRBD1	TRBV20-1	TRBJ2-1	NA	CSARIAGTGYNEQFF	TGCAGTGCTAGAATTGCCGGGACAGGGTACAATGAGCAGTTCTTC
13	TRBD2	TRBV5-1	TRBJ2-7	few	CASSSRGVGEQYF	TGCGCCAGCAGCTCGCGGGGGGTTGGGGAGCAGTACTTC
18	TRBD2	TRBV24-1	TRBJ2-1	NA	CATSDPAGTSGRRNEQFF	TGTGCCACCAGTGACCCAGCGGGGACTAGCGGGAGGCGCAATGAGCAGTTCTTC
15	NA	TRBV6-1	TRBJ2-1	NA	CASSLTGTAYNEQFF	TGTGCCAGCAGTTTAACAGGGACTGCCTACAATGAGCAGTTCTTC
15	TRBD1	TRBV13	TRBJ2-7	NA	CASSLGDRGAYEQYF	TGTGCCAGCAGCTTAGGGGACAGGGGAGCCTACGAGCAGTACTTC
13	TRBD1	TRBV20-1	TRBJ1-5	few	CSASTGGKQPQHF	TGCAGTGCCTCGACAGGGGGCAAGCAGCCCCAGCATTTT
15	NA	TRBV24-1	TRBJ2-5	few	CATSDNPGMLETQYF	TGTGCCACCAGTGACAACCCAGGCATGCTGGAGACCCAGTACTTC
18	NA	TRBV7-6	TRBJ2-2	NA	CASSLSHKVRATTGELFF	TGTGCCAGCAGCTTATCTCACAAAGTGCGGGCAACCACCGGGGAGCTGTTTTTT
14	NA	TRBV6-5	TRBJ2-5	NA	CASSYFGVQETQYF	TGTGCCAGCAGTTACTTTGGGGTCCAAGAGACCCAGTACTTC
16	NA	TRBV20-1	TRBJ2-7	few	CSARVTRRVGLDEQYF	TGCAGTGCTAGAGTCACCCGCCGGGTCGGACTCGACGAGCAGTACTTC
12	NA	TRBV5-1	TRBJ2-7	NA	CASSSGYGEQYF	TGCGCCAGCAGCTCAGGGTATGGGGAGCAGTACTTC
14	NA	TRBV14	TRBJ2-2	few	CASSLHRDGGELFF	TGTGCCAGCAGCCTTCACAGGGACGGCGGGGAGCTGTTTTTT
15	TRBD1	TRBV6-1	TRBJ1-5	NA	CASSEAGQGFQPQHF	TGTGCCAGCAGTGAAGCGGGACAGGGATTTCAGCCCCAGCATTTT
14	TRBD1	TRBV7-9	TRBJ2-3	NA	CASSPGTGVDTQYF	TGTGCCAGCAGCCCCGGGACAGGGGTAGATACGCAGTATTTT
16	TRBD1	TRBV7-8	TRBJ2-5	NA	CASSFSWTGGGKTQYF	TGTGCCAGCAGCTTTTCGTGGACAGGGGGCGGAAAGACCCAGTACTTC
12	NA	TRBV7-2	TRBJ2-1	NA	CASSPFGNEQFF	TGTGCCAGCAGCCCTTTCGGGAATGAGCAGTTCTTC
12	NA	TRBV7-9	TRBJ2-1	few	CASSPWGLEQFF	TGTGCCAGCAGCCCCTGGGGGCTTGAGCAGTTCTTC
14	NA	TRBV6-2/TRBV6-3	TRBJ2-5	NA	CASSYPAAGGTQYF	TGTGCCAGCAGTTATCCGGCGGCCGGGGGGACCCAGTACTTC
16	NA	TRBV5-1	TRBJ2-7	NA	CASSLAALDRAYEQYF	TGCGCCAGCAGCCTCGCCGCCCTGGACAGAGCTTACGAGCAGTACTTC
14	TRBD1	TRBV15	TRBJ2-7	few	CATSRTLQGDEQYF	TGTGCCACCAGCAGGACATTACAGGGGGACGAGCAGTACTTC
13	NA	TRBV2	TRBJ1-5	NA	CASWTGADQPQHF	TGTGCCAGCTGGACGGGGGCGGATCAGCCCCAGCATTTT
15	NA	TRBV5-1	TRBJ2-7	few	CASSLGAGESYEQYF	TGCGCCAGCAGCTTGGGGGCGGGTGAATCCTACGAGCAGTACTTC
11	NA	TRBV13	TRBJ2-5	NA	CASSQRGTQYF	TGTGCCAGCAGCCAAAGGGGTACTCAGTACTTC
12	NA	TRBV10-3	TRBJ2-2	few	CAIQNPAGELFF	TGTGCCATTCAAAATCCCGCCGGGGAGCTGTTTTTT
14	TRBD1	TRBV5-1	TRBJ2-1	few	CASSLADRAAEQFF	TGCGCCAGCAGCTTGGCCGACAGGGCGGCTGAGCAGTTCTTC
13	TRBD1	TRBV7-2	TRBJ2-7	few	CASSLGHRGEQYF	TGTGCCAGCAGCTTAGGTCACAGGGGCGAGCAGTACTTC
14	TRBD1	TRBV7-9	TRBJ1-2	few	CASSSQTGKYGYTF	TGTGCCAGCAGCTCCCAGACAGGGAAATATGGCTACACCTTC
15	NA	TRBV12-3/TRBV12-4	TRBJ2-1	few	CASSLSRAAYNEQFF	TGTGCCAGCAGTTTATCCAGGGCCGCCTACAATGAGCAGTTCTTC
20	NA	TRBV9	TRBJ2-1	NA	CASSPSSLSGSRRPYNEQFF	TGTGCCAGCAGCCCTAGTTCCCTCTCGGGGTCCCGAAGGCCATACAATGAGCAGTTCTTC
15	TRBD2	TRBV5-5	TRBJ2-2	many	CASSPAGVLTGELFF	TGTGCCAGCAGCCCGGCGGGAGTTCTTACCGGGGAGCTGTTTTTT
12	NA	TRBV30	TRBJ1-2	NA	CALLRGPDGYTF	TGTGCCCTGCTCCGGGGGCCCGATGGCTACACCTTC
14	NA	TRBV7-2	TRBJ2-7	few	CASSTGRPLGEQYF	TGTGCCAGCAGCACCGGGAGACCCCTCGGGGAGCAGTACTTC
14	TRBD1	TRBV12-3/TRBV12-4	TRBJ2-3	few	CASTIRGFRDTQYF	TGTGCCAGCACCATCAGGGGGTTCCGGGATACGCAGTATTTT
19	TRBD1	TRBV2	TRBJ1-1	NA	CASSDLDPGQGRMNTEAFF	TGTGCCAGCAGTGACTTGGATCCGGGACAGGGGCGCATGAACACTGAAGCTTTCTTT
13	NA	TRBV5-1	TRBJ2-3	NA	CASSLGRQDTQYF	TGCGCCAGCAGCTTGGGACGGCAAGATACGCAGTATTTT
15	NA	TRBV5-1	TRBJ1-3	NA	CASSQDGTSGNTIYF	TGCGCCAGCAGCCAAGACGGGACATCTGGAAACACCATATATTTT
15	TRBD2	TRBV2	TRBJ2-1	NA	CASRTSGSLYNEQFF	TGTGCCAGCCGGACTAGCGGTAGTCTCTACAATGAGCAGTTCTTC
16	NA	TRBV7-8	TRBJ2-3	NA	CASSQGRGGWTDTQYF	TGTGCCAGCAGCCAGGGCAGGGGGGGGTGGACAGATACGCAGTATTTT
13	NA	TRBV5-5	TRBJ2-2	many	CASSLEGTGELFF	TGTGCCAGCAGCTTGGAGGGGACCGGGGAGCTGTTTTTT
13	NA	TRBV20-1	TRBJ2-7	NA	CSARTFGSYEQYF	TGCAGTGCCAGGACGTTCGGAAGCTACGAGCAGTACTTC
12	NA	TRBV7-2	TRBJ2-7	NA	CASSRIGNEQYF	TGTGCCAGCAGCCGCATAGGGAACGAGCAGTACTTC
13	NA	TRBV29-1	TRBJ1-5	many	CSVRDNYNQPQHF	TGCAGCGTTCGTGACAATTACAATCAGCCCCAGCATTTT
15	TRBD2	TRBV6-6	TRBJ2-3	NA	CASSKPSGGWDTQYF	TGTGCCAGCAGTAAACCTAGCGGGGGGTGGGATACGCAGTATTTT
15	NA	TRBV13	TRBJ1-2	NA	CASSLMTLRVDGYTF	TGTGCCAGCAGCCTCATGACCCTCCGGGTAGATGGCTACACCTTC
11	NA	TRBV7-2	TRBJ2-5	few	CACRVGETQYF	TGTGCCTGCAGGGTCGGAGAGACCCAGTACTTC
16	NA	TRBV4-1	TRBJ2-1	few	CASSLRAAVLYNEQFF	TGCGCCAGCAGCCTAAGAGCGGCGGTACTCTACAATGAGCAGTTCTTC